These T cell receptor beta chains were read from a single sample in a study of blood T cell repertoires in COVID-19. Generated by immunoSEQ multiplex PCR, the TCRdb table keeps only in-frame clones and is missing some. The top ten hold less than 7% of the sample, which has 220,000 or so clones, around 81% seen once. Source material: peripheral blood. All receptors come from a woman in her sixties or seventies with acute or convalescent COVID-19. CDR3s include the opening cysteine and the closing phenylalanine or tryptophan. A D gene is named only where the DNA matches it firmly. Size values are once, few and many counts, or a class for expanded clones, and some rows have none.

>NA|TRBJ1-3|NA|TRBV28
CASRPRRNTIYF
TGTGCCAGCAGGCCGCGGCGGAACACCATATATTTT
>NA|TRBJ1-2|TRBD1|TRBV7-2
CASSSSRTGGKSIYGYTF
TGTGCCAGCAGCTCGTCCCGTACAGGGGGGAAATCTATCTATGGCTACACCTTC
>NA|TRBJ2-7|NA|TRBV4-1
CASSQDLTRKYEQYF
TGCGCCAGCAGCCAAGATTTGACTAGGAAGTACGAGCAGTACTTC
>NA|TRBJ2-6|NA|TRBV6-1
CASSENGRGARSGANVLTF
TGTGCCAGCAGTGAAAATGGTCGGGGGGCGCGCTCTGGGGCCAACGTCCTGACTTTC
>few|TRBJ1-3|TRBD1|TRBV5-1
CASSPGGGNTIYF
TGCGCCAGCAGCCCAGGGGGCGGAAACACCATATATTTT
>NA|TRBJ1-5|NA|TRBV6-1
CASSTRGSQPQHF
TGTGCCAGCAGTACCCGGGGGAGTCAGCCCCAGCATTTT
>NA|TRBJ2-7|NA|TRBV5-1
CASNEASSYEQYF
TGCGCCAGCAATGAGGCCAGCTCCTACGAGCAGTACTTC
>NA|TRBJ1-4|NA|TRBV9
CASSVSGSATNEKLFF
TGTGCCAGCAGCGTATCGGGGTCTGCAACTAATGAAAAACTGTTTTTT
>NA|TRBJ2-5|TRBD1|TRBV5-4
CASSFQGTGEETQYF
TGTGCCAGCAGCTTCCAGGGGACAGGGGAAGAGACCCAGTACTTC
>NA|TRBJ1-3|NA|TRBV30
CAWSLGGGAGGNTIYF
TGTGCCTGGAGCCTCGGGGGGGGCGCAGGGGGAAACACCATATATTTT
>few|TRBJ2-7|NA|TRBV19
CASSQRDLSSYEQYF
TGTGCCAGTAGCCAACGGGACTTGAGCTCCTACGAGCAGTACTTC
>NA|TRBJ1-1|NA|TRBV25-1
CASSEVGPLNTEAFF
TGTGCCAGCTCGGAGGTCGGACCCCTTAACACTGAAGCTTTCTTT
>few|TRBJ1-4|NA|TRBV11-2
CASSPLDTKLFF
TGTGCCAGCAGCCCCCTGGACACTAAACTGTTTTTT
>NA|TRBJ2-1|TRBD2|TRBV5-4
CASSLGGTSDYNEQFF
TGTGCCAGCAGCTTGGGAGGGACTAGCGATTACAATGAGCAGTTCTTC
>NA|TRBJ2-1|TRBD2|TRBV30
CAWSVPPQWTSGNWNEQFF
TGTGCCTGGAGTGTTCCGCCTCAATGGACTAGCGGGAATTGGAATGAGCAGTTCTTC
>NA|TRBJ1-2|TRBD1|TRBV27
CASSHRLTGQDYGYTF
TGTGCCAGCAGCCATCGACTTACTGGACAGGACTATGGCTACACCTTC
>NA|TRBJ1-1|TRBD1|TRBV28
CASSFRTGGEDTEAFF
TGTGCCAGCAGTTTTCGGACAGGGGGCGAGGACACTGAAGCTTTCTTT
>NA|TRBJ1-5|NA|TRBV4-2
CASSQDLSGGSNQPQHF
TGTGCCAGCAGCCAAGATTTGTCGGGGGGTAGCAATCAGCCCCAGCATTTT
>NA|TRBJ2-7|NA|TRBV5-6
CASSLSRGLGRLIYEQYF
TGTGCCAGCAGCCTCTCTAGAGGGTTAGGCAGGCTAATCTACGAGCAGTACTTC
>few|TRBJ1-5|NA|TRBV20-1
CSASKQAYSNQPQHF
TGCAGTGCTAGTAAACAGGCATATAGCAATCAGCCCCAGCATTTT
>NA|TRBJ2-1|TRBD1|TRBV27
CASSHPKTGLSNEQFF
TGTGCCAGCAGTCACCCAAAGACAGGGTTAAGTAATGAGCAGTTCTTC
>NA|TRBJ1-1|NA|TRBV30
CAWTTLSTEAFF
TGTGCCTGGACTACTCTGAGCACTGAAGCTTTCTTT
>NA|TRBJ2-5|NA|TRBV5-5
CASSFGGVRETQYF
TGTGCCAGCAGTTTCGGAGGGGTTCGGGAGACCCAGTACTTC
>NA|TRBJ1-1|TRBD1|TRBV5-1
CASSSNTGVTEAFF
TGCGCCAGCAGCTCCAATACAGGGGTCACTGAAGCTTTCTTT
>few|TRBJ1-1|NA|TRBV28
CASSTGFTEAFF
TGTGCCAGCAGCACAGGGTTCACTGAAGCTTTCTTT
>NA|TRBJ1-1|TRBD1|TRBV23-1
CASPRGQGSTEAFF
TGCGCCAGCCCGCGGGGACAGGGGAGCACTGAAGCTTTCTTT
>NA|TRBJ2-6|NA|TRBV7-6
CASSPGVTSSGANVLTF
TGTGCCAGCAGCCCAGGGGTTACTTCATCCGGGGCCAACGTCCTGACTTTC
>NA|TRBJ1-1|NA|TRBV14
CASSQVDIRAVFF
TGTGCCAGCAGCCAAGTGGACATCCGGGCTGTTTTCTTT
>NA|TRBJ2-1|TRBD2|TRBV5-1
CASSPTSTANNEQFF
TGCGCCAGCAGCCCGACTAGCACGGCTAACAATGAGCAGTTCTTC
>once|TRBJ2-3|NA|TRBV30
CAWSPGIDGDTQYF
TGTGCCTGGAGTCCCGGGATCGACGGAGATACGCAGTATTTT
>NA|TRBJ1-4|TRBD1|TRBV27
CASRWDQGAEKLFF
TGTGCCAGCAGATGGGACCAGGGGGCTGAAAAACTGTTTTTT
>NA|TRBJ2-3|NA|TRBV18
CASSPLRGSDTQYF
TGTGCCAGCTCACCACTAAGGGGGTCAGATACGCAGTATTTT
>NA|TRBJ2-1|NA|TRBV14
CASSLREAYNEQFF
TGTGCCAGCAGCCTTCGGGAAGCCTACAATGAGCAGTTCTTC
>NA|TRBJ2-6|NA|TRBV19
CASSIFAGSGANVLTF
TGTGCCAGTAGTATATTCGCGGGAAGTGGGGCCAACGTCCTGACTTTC
>NA|TRBJ2-6|TRBD1|TRBV27
CASRPTGRSGANVLTF
TGTGCCAGCAGACCGACAGGGCGCTCTGGGGCCAACGTCCTGACTTTC